The sequence of this TCR beta chain was determined in a study of shared clonotypes between healthy human individuals. At the level of the study: Researchers assigned three CD4 naive, three CD4 memory, two CD8 naive and one CD8 memory plate to each donor.

The data were produced by immunoSEQ multiplex PCR, yet TCRdb's version contains in-frame clones alone and is incomplete. The repertoire has millions of clones, 90% to 95% of them found once; the top ten carry about 0.39%. Trimming took off 6 bases at V and 4 bases at J, with 19 bases between the two ends. The CDR3 has 15 residues. In germline, CDR1 is MNHEY, CDR2 SVGAGI. Donors comprised only Caucasian adults living in Nashville, Tennessee. As to this clone: The target antigen is unknown.

Study-level points and caveats: Limitation of the genetic and exposure-history diversity represented came from the few donors. The study's rarefaction showed incomplete sorted-subset sequencing despite large depth.

The clonotype originates from a man aged 18 to 35 in good health. Some clones in this sample may be carry-over from other donors' samples. The rearrangement joins TRBV6-5 to TRBJ2-7, with D possibly TRBD2 on 6 matching bases. Sequencing was carried out using naive CD4+ T cells from PBMCs. As to subset: CD45RA+ positively selected. The CDR3 region is CASSTTAGSFYEQYF. CDR3 nucleotide sequence: TGTGCCAGCAGCACCACGGCGGGGAGTTTTTACGAGCAGTACTTC.